Reported below is one TCR beta chain. The sample originates from a study of blood T cells in healthy people across ages. Through a sample-barcoded 5' primer and a J-beta primer mix, a second PCR was run for roughly 6 to 11 cycles. TCRdb re-called the 5' RACE reads with MiXCR, one entry per CDR3 protein. The sample yields some 1.6 million distinct CDR3 sequences, 30% to 40% seen once. The length of the CDR3 is 18 residues. Germline CDR1 LGHDT, CDR2 YNNKEL (reference sequence). V shed 0 bases, J shed 6 bases, and the junction held 9 bases outside the gene matches. The clonotype was recovered from a young woman in good health. Sequencing input: blood. The chain recombines TRBV3-1 with TRBJ2-1; TRBD2 aligns across 12 bases. The CDR3 is CASSQEPLLAGGRNEQFF. CDR3 nucleotides: TGTGCCAGCAGCCAAGAACCCCTACTAGCGGGGGGTCGCAATGAGCAGTTCTTC.